The clone carrying this T cell receptor beta chain occurred once. The sample comes from a study of shared clonotypes between healthy human individuals. Terminally differentiated effector memory CD45RA+ cells were excluded by CCR7 positive selection of CD45RO-negative cells. The CDR3 is made up of 15 amino acids. The V end was cut by 0 bases, the J end by 3 bases, with 12 bases between. CDR1 and CDR2 from the germline V gene are SGHRS and YFSETQ. Only in-frame clones appear in the TCRdb table, and some are missing; sequencing was by immunoSEQ multiplex PCR. Of around 1,900,000 clones in the sample, just over 90% were seen once.

This chain uses TRBV5-1 with TRBJ1-1; maybe TRBD1 (5 bases). The TCR originated in a man in his late teens or twenties in good health. Some clones in this sample may be carry-over from other donors' samples. Sequenced sample: naive CD8+ T cells from PBMCs. DNA for the CDR3: TGCGCCAGCAGCTTGGGGGGGAGCAGTTACACTGAAGCTTTCTTT. Amino acid sequence: CASSLGGSSYTEAFF.